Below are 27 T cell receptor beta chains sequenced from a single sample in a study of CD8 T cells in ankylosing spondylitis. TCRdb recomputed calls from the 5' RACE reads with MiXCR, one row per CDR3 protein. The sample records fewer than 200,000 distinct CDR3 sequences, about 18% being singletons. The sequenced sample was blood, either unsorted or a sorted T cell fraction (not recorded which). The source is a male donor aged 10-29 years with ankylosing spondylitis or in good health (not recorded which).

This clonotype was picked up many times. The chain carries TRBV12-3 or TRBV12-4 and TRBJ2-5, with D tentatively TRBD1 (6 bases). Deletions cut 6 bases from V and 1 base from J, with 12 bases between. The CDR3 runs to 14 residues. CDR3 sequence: CASSTDRSQETQYF. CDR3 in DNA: TGTGCCAGCAGCACTGACAGGTCCCAAGAGACCCAGTACTTC.

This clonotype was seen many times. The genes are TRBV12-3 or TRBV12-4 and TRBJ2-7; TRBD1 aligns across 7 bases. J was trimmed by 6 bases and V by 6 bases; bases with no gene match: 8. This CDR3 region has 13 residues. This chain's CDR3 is CASSLGTDFEQYV. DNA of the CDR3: TGTGCCAGCAGCCTCGGGACAGATTTCGAGCAGTACGTC.

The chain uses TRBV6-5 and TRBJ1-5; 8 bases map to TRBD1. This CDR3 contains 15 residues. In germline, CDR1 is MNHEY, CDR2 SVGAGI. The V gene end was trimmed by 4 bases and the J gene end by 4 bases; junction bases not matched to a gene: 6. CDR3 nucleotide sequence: TGTGCCAGCAGTTCCTTTGGGACAGGAAATCAGCCCCAGCATTTT. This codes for CASSSFGTGNQPQHF.

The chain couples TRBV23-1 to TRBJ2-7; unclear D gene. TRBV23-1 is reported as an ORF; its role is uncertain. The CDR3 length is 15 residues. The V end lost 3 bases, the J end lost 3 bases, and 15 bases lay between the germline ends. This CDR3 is CASSHPNRPFYEQYV. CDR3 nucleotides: TGCGCCAGCAGTCATCCGAACAGACCCTTCTACGAGCAGTACGTC.

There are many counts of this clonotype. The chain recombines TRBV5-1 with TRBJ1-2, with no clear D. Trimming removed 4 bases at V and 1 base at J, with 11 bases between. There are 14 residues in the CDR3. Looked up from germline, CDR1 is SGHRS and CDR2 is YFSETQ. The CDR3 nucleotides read TGCGCCAGCAGCCCCCGGACGGATAACTATGGCTACACCTTC. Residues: CASSPRTDNYGYTF.

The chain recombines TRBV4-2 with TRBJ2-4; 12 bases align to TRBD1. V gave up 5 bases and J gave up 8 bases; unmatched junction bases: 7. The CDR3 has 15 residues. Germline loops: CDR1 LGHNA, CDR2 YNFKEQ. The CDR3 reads CASSGGTGGVDIQYF. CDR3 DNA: TGTGCCAGCAGCGGTGGGACAGGGGGCGTAGACATTCAGTACTTC.

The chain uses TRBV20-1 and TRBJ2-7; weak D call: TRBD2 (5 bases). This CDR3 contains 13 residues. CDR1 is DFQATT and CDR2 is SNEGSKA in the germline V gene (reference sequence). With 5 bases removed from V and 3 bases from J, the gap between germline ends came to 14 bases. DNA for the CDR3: TGCAGTGCTCGAGGGTTGGGCATCTACGAGCAGTACTTC. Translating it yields CSARGLGIYEQYF.

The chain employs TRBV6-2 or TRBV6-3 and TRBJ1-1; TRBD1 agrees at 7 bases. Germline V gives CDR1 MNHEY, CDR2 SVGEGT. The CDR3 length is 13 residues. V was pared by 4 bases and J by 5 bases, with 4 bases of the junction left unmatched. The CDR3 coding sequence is TGTGCCAGCAGTTTGACAGGGTGGACTGAAGCTTTCTTT. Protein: CASSLTGWTEAFF.

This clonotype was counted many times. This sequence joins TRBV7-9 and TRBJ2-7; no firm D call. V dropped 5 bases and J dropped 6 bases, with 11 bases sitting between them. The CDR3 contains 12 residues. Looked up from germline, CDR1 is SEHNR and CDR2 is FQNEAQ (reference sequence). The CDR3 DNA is TGTGCCAGCAGCCCACTGATCTTCGAGCAGTACTTC. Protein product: CASSPLIFEQYF.

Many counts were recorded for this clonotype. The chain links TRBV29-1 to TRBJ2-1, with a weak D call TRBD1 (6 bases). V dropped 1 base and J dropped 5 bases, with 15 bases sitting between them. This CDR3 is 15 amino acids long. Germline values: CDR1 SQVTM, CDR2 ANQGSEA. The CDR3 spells CSVEVGRGLNNEQFF. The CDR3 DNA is TGCAGCGTTGAAGTGGGTAGGGGGTTAAACAATGAGCAGTTCTTC.

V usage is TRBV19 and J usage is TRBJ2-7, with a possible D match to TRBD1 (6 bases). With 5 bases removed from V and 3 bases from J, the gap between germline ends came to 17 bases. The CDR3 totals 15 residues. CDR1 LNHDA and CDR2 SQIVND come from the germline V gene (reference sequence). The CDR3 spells CASSPYRDTHYEQYF. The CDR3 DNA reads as TGTGCCAGTAGTCCTTACCGGGACACCCACTACGAGCAGTACTTC. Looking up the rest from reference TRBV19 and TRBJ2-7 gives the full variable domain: DGGITQSPKYLFRKEGQNVTLSCEQNLNHDAMYWYRQDPGQGLRLIYYSQIVNDFQKGDIAEGYSVSREKKESFPLTVTSAQKNPTAFYLCASSPYRDTHYEQYFGPGTRLTVT.

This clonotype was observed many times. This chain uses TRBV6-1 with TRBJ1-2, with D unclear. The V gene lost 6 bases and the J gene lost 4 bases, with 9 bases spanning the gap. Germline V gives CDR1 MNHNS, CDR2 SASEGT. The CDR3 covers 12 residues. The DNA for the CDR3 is TGTGCCAGCAGGGAGATCCTCTATGGCTACACCTTC. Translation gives CASREILYGYTF.

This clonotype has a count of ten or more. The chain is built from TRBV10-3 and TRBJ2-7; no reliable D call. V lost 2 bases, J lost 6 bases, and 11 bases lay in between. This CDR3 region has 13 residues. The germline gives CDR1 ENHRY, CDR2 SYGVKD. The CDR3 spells CAISEGLVTEQYV. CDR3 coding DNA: TGTGCCATCAGTGAGGGGCTGGTGACCGAGCAGTACGTC.

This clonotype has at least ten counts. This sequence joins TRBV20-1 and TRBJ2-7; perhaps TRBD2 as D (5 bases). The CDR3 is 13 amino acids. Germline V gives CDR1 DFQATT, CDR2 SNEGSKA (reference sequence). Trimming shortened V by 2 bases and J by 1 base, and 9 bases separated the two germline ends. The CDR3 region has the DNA TGCAGTGCTAGACGGGGTCCTTCCTACGAGCAGTACGTC. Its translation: CSARRGPSYEQYV.

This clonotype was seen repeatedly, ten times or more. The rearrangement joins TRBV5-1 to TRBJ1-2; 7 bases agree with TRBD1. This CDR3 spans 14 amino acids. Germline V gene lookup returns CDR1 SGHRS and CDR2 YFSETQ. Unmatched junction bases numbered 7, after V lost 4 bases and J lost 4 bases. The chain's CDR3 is CASSLGGGSYGYTF. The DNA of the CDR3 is TGCGCCAGCAGCCTGGGAGGGGGCTCCTATGGCTACACCTTC.

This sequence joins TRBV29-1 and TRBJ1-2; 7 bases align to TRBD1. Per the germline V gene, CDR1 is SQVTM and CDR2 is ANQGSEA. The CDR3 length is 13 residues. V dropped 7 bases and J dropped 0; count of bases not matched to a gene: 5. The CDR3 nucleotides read TGCAGCGATTCGGGACAGACTAACTATGGCTACACCTTC. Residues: CSDSGQTNYGYTF.

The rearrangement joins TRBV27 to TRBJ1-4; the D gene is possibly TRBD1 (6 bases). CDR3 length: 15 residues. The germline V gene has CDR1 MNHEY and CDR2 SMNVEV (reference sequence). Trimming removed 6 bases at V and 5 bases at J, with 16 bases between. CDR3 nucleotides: TGTGCCAGCAGCTCCCTCGACAGGCTGAATGAAAAACTGTTTTTT. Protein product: CASSSLDRLNEKLFF.

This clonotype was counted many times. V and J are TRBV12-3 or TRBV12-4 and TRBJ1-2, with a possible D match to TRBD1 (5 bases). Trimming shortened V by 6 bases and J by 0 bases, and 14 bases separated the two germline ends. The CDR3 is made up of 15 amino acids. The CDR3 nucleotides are TGTGCCAGCAGCTCCGGGGCCTATTCTAACTATGGCTACACCTTC. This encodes CASSSGAYSNYGYTF.

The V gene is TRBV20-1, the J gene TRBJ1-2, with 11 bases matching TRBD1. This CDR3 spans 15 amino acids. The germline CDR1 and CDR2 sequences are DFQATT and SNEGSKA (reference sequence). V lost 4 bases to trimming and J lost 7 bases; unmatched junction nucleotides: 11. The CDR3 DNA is TGCAGTGCTAAGTCGTGGACAGGGGGCAAAGGTGGCTACACCTTC. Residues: CSAKSWTGGKGGYTF.

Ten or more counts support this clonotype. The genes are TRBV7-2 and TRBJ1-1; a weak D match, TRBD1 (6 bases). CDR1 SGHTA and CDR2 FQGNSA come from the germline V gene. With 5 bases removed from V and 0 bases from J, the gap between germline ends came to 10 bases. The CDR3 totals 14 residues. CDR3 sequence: CASSGKGVNTEAFF. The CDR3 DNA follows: TGTGCCAGCAGCGGTAAGGGGGTGAACACTGAAGCTTTCTTT.

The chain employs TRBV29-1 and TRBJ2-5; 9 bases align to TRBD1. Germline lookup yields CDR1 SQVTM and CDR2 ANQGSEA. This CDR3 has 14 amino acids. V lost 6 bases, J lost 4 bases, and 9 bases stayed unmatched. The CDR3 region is CSVDPGQGGETQYF. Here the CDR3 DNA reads TGCAGCGTGGACCCGGGACAGGGAGGAGAGACCCAGTACTTC.

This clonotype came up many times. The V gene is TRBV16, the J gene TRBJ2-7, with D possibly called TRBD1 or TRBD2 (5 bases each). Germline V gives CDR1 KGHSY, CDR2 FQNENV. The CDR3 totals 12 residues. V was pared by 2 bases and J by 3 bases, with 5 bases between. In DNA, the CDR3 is TGTGCCAGCAGCCAAGGGGGCTACGAGCAGTACTTC. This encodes CASSQGGYEQYF.

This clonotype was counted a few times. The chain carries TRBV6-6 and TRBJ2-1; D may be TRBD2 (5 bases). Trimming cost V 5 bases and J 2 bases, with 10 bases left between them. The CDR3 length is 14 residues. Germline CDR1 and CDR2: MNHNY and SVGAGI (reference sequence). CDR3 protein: CASSNGGPYNEQFF. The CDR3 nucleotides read TGTGCCAGCAGTAACGGAGGCCCCTACAATGAGCAGTTCTTC.

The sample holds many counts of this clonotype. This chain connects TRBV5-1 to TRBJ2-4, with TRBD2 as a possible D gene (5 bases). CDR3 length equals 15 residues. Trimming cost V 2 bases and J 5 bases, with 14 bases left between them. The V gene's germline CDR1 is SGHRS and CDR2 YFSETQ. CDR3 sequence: CASSFRGKVENIQYF. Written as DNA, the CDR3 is TGCGCCAGCAGCTTCAGAGGGAAGGTAGAAAACATTCAGTACTTC.

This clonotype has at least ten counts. CDR3 DNA: TGTGCCAGCAGTATCAACACCGGGGGGCCCAATCAGCCCCAGCATTTT. Its protein product is CASSINTGGPNQPQHF. This chain uses TRBV6-2 or TRBV6-3 with TRBJ1-5, with D perhaps matching TRBD1 (6 bases). Trimming left V 5 bases short and J 3 bases short, with 17 bases between. CDR1 MNHEY and CDR2 SVGEGT come from the germline V gene. There are 16 residues in the CDR3.

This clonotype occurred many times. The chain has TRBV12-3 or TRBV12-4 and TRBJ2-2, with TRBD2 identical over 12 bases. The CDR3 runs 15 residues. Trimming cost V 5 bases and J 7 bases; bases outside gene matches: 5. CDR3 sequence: CASSGTSGPDGELFF. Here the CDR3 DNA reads TGTGCCAGCAGTGGGACTAGCGGGCCGGACGGGGAGCTGTTTTTT.

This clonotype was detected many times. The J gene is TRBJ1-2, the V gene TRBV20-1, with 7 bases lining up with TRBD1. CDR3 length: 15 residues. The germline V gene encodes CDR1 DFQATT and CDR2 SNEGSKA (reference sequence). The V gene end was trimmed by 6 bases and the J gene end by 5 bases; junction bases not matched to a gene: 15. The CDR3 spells CSAGGPRTGEYGYTF. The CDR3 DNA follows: TGCAGTGCGGGGGGACCTCGGACAGGAGAATATGGCTACACCTTC.